This TCR beta chain originates from a study of blood T cell repertoires in COVID-19 (dated by TCRdb to the early 2020s). About the investigation overall: Samples from collaborators originated in the United States, Italy and Spain and spanned both the acute and convalescent phases of COVID-19. The material from the prospective study consisted of cDNA or gDNA derived from T cells, B-cell-depleted T cells, or PBMCs. Subjects who had been exposed to COVID-19, were actively infected with it, or had recovered from it provided the deeply sampled blood TCRbeta repertoires that made up the dataset. The repertoires were released in a freely available public database meant as a resource for research on the immune response to SARS-CoV-2. The samples were drawn from two sources: the first 160 participants of the ongoing ImmuneRACE study, and fewer than 1,500 subjects contributed by 6 global collaborators. Sample metadata almost always included a de-identified subject ID, COVID-19 status, age in years and sex. Where HLA class I and class II types were available, the types were taken from metadata supplied by the sample provider, not from assay-based typing. Broader findings and caveats from the paper: Clinical and demographic metadata were provided uncurated, with the amount varying by source and participant.

V is cut back by 2 bases and J by 6 bases, with 8 bases in the junction unmatched. Per the germline V gene, MNHEY is the CDR1 and SVGAGI is the CDR2. From the cysteine up to the phenylalanine, the CDR3 has a length of 15 residues. Only the CDR3 part of the read is kept: 45 bases, read in frame from the first base. In the case of this clone: Its antigen is unknown. Nothing much larger sits one base from this clone, and base qualities are not available.

TCRbeta CDR3 regions were amplified from genomic DNA using the immunoSEQ Assay, a bias-controlled multiplex PCR. The original methods were these. Nucleated cell counts per sample were estimated from amplification of reference gene primers within the assay. To quantify the absolute abundance of each unique TCRbeta CDR3 rearrangement, sequence reads were collapsed and filtered. For each sample, productive Simpson clonality was calculated as the square root of Simpson's diversity index across productive rearrangements. What TCRdb holds here is the immuneACCESS table cut down to in-frame rearrangements. Part of the clones is not present; checked against another copy, under half of the missing clones reflect an unresolved V gene, and the others are unexplained. V and J calls and clone size are given by that table; D and trimming were obtained from the DNA. Counted in this sample were 250,000 to 300,000 clones; roughly 84% of them appeared once. The ten most abundant clones make up less than 5% of the sample.

Each collaborating institution followed its own protocols to collect whole blood in K2EDTA tubes. For TCRbeta analysis, collaborators shipped samples as frozen whole blood, isolated PBMCs, or DNA extracted from either of those sample types. This receptor was identified in a man aged 60 to 69 with acute or convalescent COVID-19. The sequencing sample was made of peripheral blood. The rearranged segments are TRBV6-5 and TRBJ2-3, and 7 junctional nucleotides match TRBD1. The nucleotide sequence is given as TGTGCCAGCAGTTACAGGGGGCAAGGGGTGGATACGCAGTATTTT. Its translation is CASSYRGQGVDTQYF.